A single sample is the source of the 14 T cell receptor beta chains below, sequenced in a study of T-cell memory formation after mild COVID-19. TCRdb re-derived calls from the 5' RACE reads in MiXCR, one entry per CDR3 protein. The data show around 250,000 distinct CDR3 sequences, around 15% seen once. The sample was PBMCs or a T cell subset sorted from them (not recorded which). The receptors derive from a man between 18 and 35 years old who had mild COVID-19 (a few samples of this study predate the infection). Cell type and time point are not known.

The V and J genes are TRBV6-4 and TRBJ2-3; TRBD1 agrees at 10 bases. The CDR3 totals 15 residues. The germline V gene encodes CDR1 MRHNA and CDR2 SNTAGT. The ends lost 5 bases at V and 0 bases at J; junction bases unmatched: 2. The CDR3 loop is CASSRDRGSTDTQYF. In nucleotides, the CDR3 is TGTGCCAGCAGTCGGGACAGGGGAAGCACAGATACGCAGTATTTT.

This clonotype was seen a handful of times. The chain couples TRBV7-6 to TRBJ2-1, with 8 bases identical to TRBD2. J lost 2 bases, V lost 2 bases, and 5 bases had no gene match. The CDR3 length is 16 residues. CDR1 is SGHVS and CDR2 is FNYEAQ in the germline V gene. Here the CDR3 reads CASSLRIAGTYNEQFF. The CDR3 DNA is TGTGCCAGCAGCTTACGGATAGCGGGGACCTACAATGAGCAGTTCTTC.

The sample holds a few counts of this clonotype. The gene calls are TRBV7-2 and TRBJ1-2; 11 bases fit TRBD1. CDR1 SGHTA and CDR2 FQGNSA come from the germline V gene. This CDR3 is 17 amino acids long. J lost 8 bases, V lost 2 bases, and 13 bases had no gene match. CDR3 in amino acids: CASSLSGQGAGFQGYTF. CDR3 coding DNA: TGTGCCAGCAGCTTATCTGGACAGGGGGCTGGGTTTCAAGGCTACACCTTC.

This clonotype was counted at least ten times. V gene TRBV6-5 combines with J gene TRBJ2-5; TRBD2 might be the D (7 bases). Trimming shortened V by 8 bases and J by 1 base, and 17 bases separated the two germline ends. CDR3 length: 15 residues. Germline V gene data show CDR1 as MNHEY and CDR2 as SVGAGI. CDR3 nucleotides: TGTGCCAGCCAGGGTTATAGGGGGGGCCAAGAGACCCAGTACTTC. This encodes CASQGYRGGQETQYF.

This chain links TRBV5-1 with TRBJ2-3; the D gene is possibly TRBD2 (6 bases). The V gene's germline CDR1 is SGHRS and CDR2 YFSETQ. V lost 2 bases, J lost 0 bases, and 16 bases lay in between. The CDR3 sequence is 17 residues long. CDR3: CASSFGRGGSSTDTQYF. As DNA, the CDR3 is TGCGCCAGCAGCTTCGGACGGGGAGGTTCTAGCACAGATACGCAGTATTTT.

Many counts were recorded for this clonotype. The V call is TRBV6-6, the J call TRBJ2-7; tentatively, D is TRBD1 or TRBD2 (7 bases each). Germline CDR1 MNHNY, CDR2 SVGAGI (reference sequence). V was clipped by 4 bases and J by 5 bases, with 18 bases between them. The CDR3 sequence is 15 residues long. The CDR3: CASSSAGGGRNEQYF. In DNA, the CDR3 is TGTGCCAGCAGTTCCGCAGGGGGGGGCCGGAACGAGCAGTACTTC.

This clonotype turned up a few times. The chain links TRBV15 to TRBJ2-7, with D unclear. Per the germline V gene, CDR1 is LNHNV and CDR2 is YYDKDF (reference sequence). The length of the CDR3 is 15 residues. V was pared by 5 bases and J by 1 base, with 15 bases between. This chain's CDR3 is CATSPEESTSYEQYV. The CDR3 DNA sequence: TGTGCCACCAGCCCCGAAGAATCGACATCCTACGAGCAGTACGTC.

This rearrangement joins TRBV18 to TRBJ2-3; 10 nucleotides line up with TRBD2. The CDR3 is 16 amino acids. Trimming cost V 5 bases and J 1 base; bases outside gene matches: 6. Germline assignment: CDR1 KGHSH and CDR2 LQKENI. CDR3 amino acids: CASSTRAGGRTDTQYF. Written as DNA, the CDR3 is TGTGCCAGCTCAACGAGAGCGGGGGGGCGCACAGATACGCAGTATTTT.

This clonotype was found many times. The CDR3 bases are TGTGCCAGCAGCTTCAGGCAGGGGCTCACCCAAGAGACCCAGTACTTC. Encoded protein: CASSFRQGLTQETQYF. The rearrangement uses TRBV7-2 and TRBJ2-5; the D gene is possibly TRBD1 (6 bases). V was cut by 3 bases and J by 1 base, with 15 bases left in between. Germline CDR1 and CDR2: SGHTA and FQGNSA. CDR3 size: 16 residues. Full variable domain (outside the CDR3, taken from reference TRBV7-2 and TRBJ2-5): GAGVSQSPSNKVTEKGKDVELRCDPISGHTALYWYRQSLGQGLEFLIYFQGNSAPDKSGLPSDRFSAERTGGSVSTLTIQRTQQEDSAVYLCASSFRQGLTQETQYFGPGTRLLVL.

The V call is TRBV5-1, the J call TRBJ2-3; D ambiguous. V lost 2 bases to trimming and J lost 6 bases, with 7 bases between them. CDR1 SGHRS and CDR2 YFSETQ come from the germline V gene. The CDR3 is 12 amino acids. CDR3 region: CASSFNEDTQYF. Here the CDR3 DNA reads TGCGCCAGCAGCTTTAATGAGGATACGCAGTATTTT.

This clonotype was found a few times. The chain uses TRBV7-2 and TRBJ2-1, with D hard to call. Germline V gene data show CDR1 as SGHTA and CDR2 as FQGNSA. The CDR3 runs to 13 residues. Between the trimmed V and J ends, which lost 4 bases and 7 bases, there was a span of 11 bases. The CDR3 DNA is TGTGCCAGCAGCTCCCAGGCCGCGAATGAGCAGTTCTTC. It translates to CASSSQAANEQFF.

V and J are TRBV6-5 and TRBJ2-2; weak D call: TRBD1 (6 bases). The V and J ends lost 10 bases and 1 base respectively, with 10 bases between them. CDR3 size: 13 residues. Germline V CDR1 and CDR2: MNHEY, SVGAGI. In DNA form, the CDR3 reads TGTGCCATCCAACAGGGGAACACCGGGGAGCTGTTTTTT. It encodes CAIQQGNTGELFF.

The V gene is TRBV24-1, the J gene TRBJ2-7; 7 bases are a match to TRBD2. CDR1 is KGHDR and CDR2 is SFDVKD in the germline V gene. J gave up 5 bases and V 5 bases, and 8 bases lay outside the gene matches. The CDR3 totals 14 residues. The DNA for the CDR3 is TGTGCCACCAGTGTAGGCGGGAGCATCAACGAGCAGTACTTC. Encoded protein: CATSVGGSINEQYF.

The V gene is TRBV2, the J gene TRBJ2-1, with a tentative D call TRBD1 (5 bases). This CDR3 has 14 residues. Germline CDR1 is SNHLY and CDR2 is FYNNEI. The V end was cut by 4 bases, the J end by 5 bases, with 12 bases between. The CDR3 nucleotides are TGTGCCAGCAGTGGAAACGACAGAGACAATGAGCAGTTCTTC. Protein: CASSGNDRDNEQFF.